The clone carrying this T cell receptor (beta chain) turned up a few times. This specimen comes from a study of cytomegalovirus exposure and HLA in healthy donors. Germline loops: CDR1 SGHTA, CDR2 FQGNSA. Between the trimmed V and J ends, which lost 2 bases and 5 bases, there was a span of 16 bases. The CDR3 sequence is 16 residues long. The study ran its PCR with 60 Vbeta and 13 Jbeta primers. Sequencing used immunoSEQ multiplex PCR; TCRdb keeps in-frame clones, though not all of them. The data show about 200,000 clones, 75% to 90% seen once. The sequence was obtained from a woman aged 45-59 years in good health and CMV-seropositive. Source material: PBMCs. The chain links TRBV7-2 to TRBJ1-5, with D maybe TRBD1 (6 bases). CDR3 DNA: TGTGCCAGCAGCTTATTTACAGGGACAATGGATCAGCCCCAGCATTTT. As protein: CASSLFTGTMDQPQHF.